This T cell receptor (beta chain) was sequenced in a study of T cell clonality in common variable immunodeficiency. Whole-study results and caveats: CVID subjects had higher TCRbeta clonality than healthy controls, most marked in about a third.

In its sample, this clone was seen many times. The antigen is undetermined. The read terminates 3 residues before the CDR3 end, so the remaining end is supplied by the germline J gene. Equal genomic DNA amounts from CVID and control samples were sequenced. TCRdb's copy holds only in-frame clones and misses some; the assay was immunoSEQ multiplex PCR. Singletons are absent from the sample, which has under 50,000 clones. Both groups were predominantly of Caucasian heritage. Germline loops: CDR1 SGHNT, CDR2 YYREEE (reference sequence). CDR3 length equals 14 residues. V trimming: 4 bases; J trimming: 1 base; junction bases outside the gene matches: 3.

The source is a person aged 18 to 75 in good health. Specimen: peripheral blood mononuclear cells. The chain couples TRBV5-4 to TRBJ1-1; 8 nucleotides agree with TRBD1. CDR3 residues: CASSQGTGNTEAFF. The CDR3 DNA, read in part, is TGTGCCAGCAGCCAAGGGACAGGGAACACTGAA.